One sample yielded the 22 T cell receptor beta chains listed below, sequenced in a study of cytomegalovirus exposure and HLA in healthy donors. Measured with immunoSEQ multiplex PCR; TCRdb has only the in-frame clones, and not every one. The sample includes roughly 330,000 clones, about nine tenths of them seen just once. Specimen: PBMCs. These receptors all stem from a woman between 25 and 40 years old in good health and CMV-seropositive.

The gene calls are TRBV6-1 and TRBJ2-2; 7 bases are a match to TRBD1. V trimming: 7 bases; J trimming: 1 base; junction bases outside the gene matches: 6. The CDR3 is 15 residues long. CDR1 is MNHNS, CDR2 SASEGT, per germline. In DNA form, the CDR3 reads TGTGCCAGCACCCCTACAGGGGTGAACACCGGGGAGCTGTTTTTT. Protein sequence: CASTPTGVNTGELFF.

This clone came up a few times. The CDR3 here is CAWSRDSGSGNTIYF. The CDR3 nucleotides are TGTGCCTGGAGCCGGGACTCAGGCTCTGGAAACACCATATATTTT. The chain combines TRBV30 with TRBJ1-3; the D gene is possibly TRBD1 (5 bases). The germline gives CDR1 GTSNPN, CDR2 SVGIG (reference sequence). This CDR3 contains 15 residues. The ends were cut back, 3 bases at V and 0 bases at J, with 12 bases in the middle.

The rearrangement joins TRBV7-6 to TRBJ1-1; D perhaps matches TRBD1 (6 bases). Germline V gives CDR1 SGHVS, CDR2 FNYEAQ. The CDR3 is 14 amino acids. Trimming left V 4 bases short and J 0 bases short, with 9 bases between. The CDR3 here is CASSSAGVNTEAFF. CDR3 sequence (DNA): TGTGCCAGCAGCTCTGCAGGGGTGAACACTGAAGCTTTCTTT.

The gene calls are TRBV19 and TRBJ2-1; 9 bases map to TRBD1. V shed 4 bases, J shed 16 bases, and the junction held 11 bases outside the gene matches. CDR1 and CDR2 from the germline V gene are LNHDA and SQIVND (reference sequence). The CDR3 consists of 13 residues. The CDR3 loop is CASSTIPGTGSFF. CDR3 coding DNA: TGTGCCAGTAGTACCATCCCAGGGACAGGGAGCTTCTTC. Looking up the rest from reference TRBV19 and TRBJ2-1 gives the full variable domain: DGGITQSPKYLFRKEGQNVTLSCEQNLNHDAMYWYRQDPGQGLRLIYYSQIVNDFQKGDIAEGYSVSREKKESFPLTVTSAQKNPTAFYLCASSTIPGTGSFFGPGTRLTVL.

The J gene is TRBJ2-5, the V gene TRBV4-2; D call uncertain. V shed 1 base and J shed 3 bases, with 9 bases lying between them. From germline, CDR1 is LGHNA and CDR2 YNFKEQ. The CDR3 extends over 14 amino acids. The CDR3 loop is CASSQARGKETQYF. CDR3 coding DNA: TGTGCCAGCAGCCAAGCAAGAGGAAAAGAGACCCAGTACTTC.

V is TRBV27 and J is TRBJ2-3; D perhaps matches TRBD1 (5 bases). Looked up from germline, CDR1 is MNHEY and CDR2 is SMNVEV (reference sequence). This CDR3 spans 17 amino acids. Trimming took off 1 base at V and 2 bases at J, with 16 bases between the two ends. The CDR3 DNA sequence: TGTGCCAGCAGTTTATGGCCAAAGGGGTGGGCCACAGATACGCAGTATTTT. Residues: CASSLWPKGWATDTQYF.

The chain employs TRBV7-2 and TRBJ2-1; D call uncertain. Between the trimmed V and J ends, which lost 1 base and 10 bases, there was a span of 11 bases. Germline CDR1 reads SGHTA; CDR2 reads FQGNSA. The CDR3 runs to 13 residues. CDR3 nucleotide sequence: TGTGCCAGCAGCTTAGTCCCCCAGGCCGAGCAGTTCTTC. Its translation: CASSLVPQAEQFF.

The CDR3 sequence is CAWSAQTSGNEQFF. The CDR3 DNA follows: TGTGCCTGGAGTGCTCAGACTAGCGGAAATGAGCAGTTCTTC. The chain uses TRBV30 and TRBJ2-1; 9 bases agree with TRBD2. The V and J ends lost 1 base and 7 bases, in that order; junction bases with no gene match: 5. The CDR3 has 14 residues. In germline, CDR1 is GTSNPN, CDR2 SVGIG (reference sequence).

This sequence joins TRBV5-6 and TRBJ1-2, with a weak D call TRBD1 (6 bases). The length of the CDR3 is 14 residues. Germline CDR1 is SGHDT and CDR2 is YYEEEE. V was clipped by 1 base and J by 5 bases, with 12 bases between them. The CDR3 nucleotides are TGTGCCAGCAGCTTGTTCCCAGGGACATATGGCTACACCTTC. This sequence encodes CASSLFPGTYGYTF.

The chain recombines TRBV5-6 with TRBJ2-3; tentatively, D is TRBD1 (6 bases). CDR3 length equals 17 residues. Trimming removed 4 bases at V and 0 bases at J, with 18 bases between. Germline CDR1 SGHDT, CDR2 YYEEEE. The CDR3 loop reads CASSDSSGDPSTDTQYF. CDR3 sequence (DNA): TGTGCCAGCAGCGATTCGTCAGGGGACCCTAGCACAGATACGCAGTATTTT.

The chain links TRBV6-5 to TRBJ2-5, with 8 bases matching TRBD2. Per germline, CDR1 MNHEY and CDR2 SVGAGI. Trimming took 3 bases from V and 1 from J; bases not matched to a gene: 7. The CDR3 has 16 amino acids. CDR3 DNA sequence: TGTGCCAGCAGTTATGGGGTAGCGGGGTTCCAAGAGACCCAGTACTTC. Residues: CASSYGVAGFQETQYF.

This sequence joins TRBV30 and TRBJ2-1, with a possible D match to TRBD2 (6 bases). Trimming stripped 4 bases from V and 8 bases from J, with 15 bases between. CDR3 size: 13 residues. Germline V gives CDR1 GTSNPN, CDR2 SVGIG (reference sequence). This CDR3 reads CAWTLGGVDEQFF. In nucleotides, the CDR3 is TGTGCCTGGACCCTGGGGGGAGTGGATGAGCAGTTCTTC.

The chain recombines TRBV28 with TRBJ2-7; D is possibly TRBD2 (5 bases). Looked up from germline, CDR1 is MDHEN and CDR2 is SYDVKM. Trimming pared 3 bases from V and 6 bases from J, leaving 15 bases between. CDR3 size: 14 residues. The CDR3 DNA follows: TGTGCCAGCAGTTTCGCCCAGGAGGTTCTCGAGCAGTACTTC. This codes for CASSFAQEVLEQYF.

The chain carries TRBV28 and TRBJ2-7, with 9 positions matching TRBD2. Germline CDR1 is MDHEN and CDR2 is SYDVKM. The CDR3 sequence is 13 residues long. V lost 5 bases, J lost 5 bases, and 4 bases stayed unmatched. The CDR3 DNA is TGTGCCAGCAGTCCTAGCGGGGTCCACGAGCAGTACTTC. It translates to CASSPSGVHEQYF. The full variable domain, with the rest looked up from reference TRBV28 and TRBJ2-7, is DVKVTQSSRYLVKRTGEKVFLECVQDMDHENMFWYRQDPGLGLRLIYFSYDVKMKEKGDIPEGYSVSREKKERFSLILESASTNQTSMYLCASSPSGVHEQYFGPGTRLTVT.

V is TRBV27 and J is TRBJ1-3, with D hard to call. The CDR3 is 13 residues long. Germline assignment: CDR1 MNHEY and CDR2 SMNVEV (reference sequence). Trimming removed 5 bases from V and 0 bases from J, with 5 bases in between. This CDR3 is CASSRASGNTIYF. The CDR3 coding sequence is TGTGCCAGCAGTCGGGCCTCTGGAAACACCATATATTTT.

The gene calls are TRBV27 and TRBJ2-3, with TRBD2 as a possible D gene (6 bases). CDR3 size: 15 residues. V was cut by 7 bases and J by 4 bases, with 18 bases left in between. Germline V gene data show CDR1 as MNHEY and CDR2 as SMNVEV (reference sequence). CDR3 loop: CASIQTGTGPDTQYF. The DNA of the CDR3 is TGTGCCAGCATTCAAACCGGGACTGGGCCAGATACGCAGTATTTT.

This clone appeared once. The chain uses TRBV9 and TRBJ1-6, with a possible D match to TRBD1 (6 bases). Germline V CDR1 and CDR2: SGDLS, YYNGEE. V was shortened by 4 bases and J by 7 bases, with 12 bases between the two germline ends. The CDR3 totals 14 residues. The CDR3 protein is CASSNQGLNSPLHF. As DNA, the CDR3 is TGTGCCAGCAGCAATCAGGGGCTGAATTCACCCCTCCACTTT.

The chain links TRBV25-1 to TRBJ2-5, with 10 bases identical to TRBD2. CDR3 size: 17 residues. Germline CDR1 reads MGHDK; CDR2 reads SYGVNS. Trimming cost V 0 bases and J 5 bases; bases outside gene matches: 9. Here the CDR3 reads CASSEYRRSGGGETQYF. DNA for the CDR3: TGTGCCAGCAGTGAATATAGGCGCAGCGGGGGGGGTGAGACCCAGTACTTC.

The chain employs TRBV9 and TRBJ2-1, with D perhaps TRBD1 (6 bases). Germline-derived CDR1 and CDR2 are SGDLS and YYNGEE. CDR3 length: 12 residues. V lost 2 bases and J lost 9, with 9 bases in between. CDR3 coding DNA: TGTGCCAGCAGCGTGGCAGGGGCTGAGCAGTTCTTC. This codes for CASSVAGAEQFF.

Details on this clone: Other nucleotide sequences in the sample specify the same CDR3. The J gene is TRBJ2-3, the V gene TRBV18; 10 bases align to TRBD2. Germline values: CDR1 KGHSH, CDR2 LQKENI. The CDR3 spans 16 residues. After removal of 3 bases from V and 0 bases from J, the junction contained 3 bases not matched to a gene. The CDR3 sequence is CASSPQAGGSTDTQYF. The DNA for the CDR3 is TGTGCCAGCTCACCTCAAGCGGGAGGGAGCACAGATACGCAGTATTTT.

The chain has TRBV9 and TRBJ2-7; no clear D. Trimming took off 7 bases at V and 2 bases at J, with 7 bases between the two ends. This CDR3 spans 11 amino acids. Germline V lookup: CDR1 SGDLS, CDR2 YYNGEE. Here the CDR3 DNA reads TGTGCCAGCGGAGAGGCCTACGAGCAGTACTTC. This encodes CASGEAYEQYF.

The chain joins TRBV9 to TRBJ2-2, with 12 bases lining up with TRBD2. Trimming cost V 1 base and J 6 bases; bases outside gene matches: 1. CDR1 is SGDLS and CDR2 is YYNGEE in the germline V gene. The CDR3 runs 15 residues. CDR3 loop: CASSVLAGGPGELFF. CDR3 in DNA: TGTGCCAGCAGCGTACTAGCGGGGGGGCCCGGGGAGCTGTTTTTT.